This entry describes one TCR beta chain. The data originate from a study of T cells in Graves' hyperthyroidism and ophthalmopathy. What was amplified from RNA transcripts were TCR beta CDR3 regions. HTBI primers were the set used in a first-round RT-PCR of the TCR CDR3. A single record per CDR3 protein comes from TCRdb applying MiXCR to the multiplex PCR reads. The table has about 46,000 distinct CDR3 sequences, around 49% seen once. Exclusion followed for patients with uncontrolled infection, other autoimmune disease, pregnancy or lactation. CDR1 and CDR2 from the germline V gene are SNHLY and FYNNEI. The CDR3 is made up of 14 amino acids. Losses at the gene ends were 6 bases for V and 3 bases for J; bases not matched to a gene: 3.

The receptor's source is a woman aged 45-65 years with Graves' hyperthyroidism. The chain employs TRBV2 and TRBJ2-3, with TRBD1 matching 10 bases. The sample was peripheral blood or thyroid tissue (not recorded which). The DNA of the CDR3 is TGTGCCAGCAGAGCGGGACAGGGGACAGATACGCAGTATTTT. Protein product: CASRAGQGTDTQYF.